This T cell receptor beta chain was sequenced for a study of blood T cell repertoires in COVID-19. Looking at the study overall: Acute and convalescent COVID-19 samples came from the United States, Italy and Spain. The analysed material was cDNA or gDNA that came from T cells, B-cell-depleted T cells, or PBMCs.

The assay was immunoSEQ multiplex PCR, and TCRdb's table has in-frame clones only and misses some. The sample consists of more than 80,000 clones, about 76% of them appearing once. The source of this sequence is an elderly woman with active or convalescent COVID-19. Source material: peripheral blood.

DNA for the CDR3: TGTGCCAGCAGCTTAGAGGGGCAGGCAACCGGGGAGCTGTTTTTT. Amino acids: CASSLEGQATGELFF. The chain employs TRBV11-3 and TRBJ2-2, with D perhaps matching TRBD1 (5 bases). V was clipped by 0 bases and J by 5 bases, with 10 bases between them. The CDR3 runs to 15 residues. Germline assignment: CDR1 SGHNT and CDR2 YENEEA.